Included here is one T cell receptor (beta chain) sequence, with context. This entry comes from a study of blood T cells in healthy people across ages. Germline lookup yields CDR1 MDHEN and CDR2 SYDVKM. Trimming took 7 bases from V and 2 from J, leaving 15 bases between them. CDR3 length equals 14 residues. Alongside a J-beta primer mix, a sample-barcoded 5' primer served in a second PCR lasting 7 to 11 cycles. TCRdb re-analysed the 5' RACE reads in MiXCR, keeping a single row per CDR3 protein. The table lists some 780,000 distinct CDR3 sequences, approximately 53% of them singletons, with more than 25% in the top ten.

The sequence derives from a man in his forties in good health. The gene calls are TRBV28 and TRBJ2-7; perhaps TRBD2 as D (5 bases). Material: blood. The CDR3 sequence: CASNPGGSTYEQYF. CDR3 coding DNA: TGTGCCAGCAACCCTGGCGGGTCTACCTACGAGCAGTACTTC. Filled out from reference TRBV28 and TRBJ2-7, the complete variable domain reads DVKVTQSSRYLVKRTGEKVFLECVQDMDHENMFWYRQDPGLGLRLIYFSYDVKMKEKGDIPEGYSVSREKKERFSLILESASTNQTSMYLCASNPGGSTYEQYFGPGTRLTVT.